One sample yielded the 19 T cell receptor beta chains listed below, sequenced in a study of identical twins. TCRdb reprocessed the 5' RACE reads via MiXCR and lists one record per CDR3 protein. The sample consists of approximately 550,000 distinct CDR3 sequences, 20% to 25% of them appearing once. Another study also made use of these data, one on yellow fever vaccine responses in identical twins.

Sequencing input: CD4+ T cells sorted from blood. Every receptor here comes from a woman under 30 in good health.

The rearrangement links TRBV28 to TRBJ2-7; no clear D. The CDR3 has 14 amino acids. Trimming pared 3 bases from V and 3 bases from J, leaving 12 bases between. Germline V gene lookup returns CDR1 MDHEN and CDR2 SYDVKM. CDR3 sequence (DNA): TGTGCCAGCAGTTTGGGCCCCGAGAGCTACGAGCAGTACGTC. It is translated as CASSLGPESYEQYV.

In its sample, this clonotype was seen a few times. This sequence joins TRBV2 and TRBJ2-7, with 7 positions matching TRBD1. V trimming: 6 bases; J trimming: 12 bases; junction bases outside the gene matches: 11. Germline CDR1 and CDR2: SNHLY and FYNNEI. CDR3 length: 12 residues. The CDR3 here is CASRDEDRAGYF. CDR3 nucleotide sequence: TGTGCCAGCAGGGATGAAGACAGGGCGGGGTACTTC.

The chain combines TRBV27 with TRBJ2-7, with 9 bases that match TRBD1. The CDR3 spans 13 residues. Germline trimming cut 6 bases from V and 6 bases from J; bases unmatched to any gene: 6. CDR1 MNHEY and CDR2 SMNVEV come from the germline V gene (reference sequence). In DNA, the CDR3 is TGTGCCAGCAGGCTACAGGGGGCGGTCGAGCAGTACTTC. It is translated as CASRLQGAVEQYF.

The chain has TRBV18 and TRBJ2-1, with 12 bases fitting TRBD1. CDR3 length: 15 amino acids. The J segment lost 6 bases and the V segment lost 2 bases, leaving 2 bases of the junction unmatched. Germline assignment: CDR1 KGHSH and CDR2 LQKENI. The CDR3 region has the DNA TGTGCCAGCTCACCATGGGACAGGGGGCCCAATGAGCAGTTCTTC. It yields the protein CASSPWDRGPNEQFF.

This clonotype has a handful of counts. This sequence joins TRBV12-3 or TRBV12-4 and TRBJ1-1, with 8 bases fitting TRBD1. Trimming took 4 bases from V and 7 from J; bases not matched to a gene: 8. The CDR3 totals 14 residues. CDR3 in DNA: TGTGCCAGCAGTTGGACAGGGCCAGTTAATGAAGCTTTCTTT. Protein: CASSWTGPVNEAFF.

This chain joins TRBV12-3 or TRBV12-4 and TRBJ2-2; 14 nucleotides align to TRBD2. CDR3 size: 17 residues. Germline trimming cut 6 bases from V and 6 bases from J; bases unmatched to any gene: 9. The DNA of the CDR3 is TGTGCCAGCAGACCCGGGACTAGCGGGAGTCTCGCCGGGGAGCTGTTTTTT. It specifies CASRPGTSGSLAGELFF.

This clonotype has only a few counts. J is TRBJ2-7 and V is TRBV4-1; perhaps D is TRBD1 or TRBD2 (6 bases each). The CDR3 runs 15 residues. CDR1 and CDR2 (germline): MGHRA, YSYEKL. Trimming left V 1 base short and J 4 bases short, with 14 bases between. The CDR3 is CASSQVGGGQYEQYF. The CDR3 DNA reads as TGCGCCAGCAGCCAAGTTGGGGGAGGACAGTACGAGCAGTACTTC.

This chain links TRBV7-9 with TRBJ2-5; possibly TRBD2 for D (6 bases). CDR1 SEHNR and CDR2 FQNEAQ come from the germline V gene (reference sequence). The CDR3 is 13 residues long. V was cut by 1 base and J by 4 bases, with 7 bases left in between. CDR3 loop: CASSLDSGETQYF. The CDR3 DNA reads TGTGCCAGCAGCTTAGATAGCGGAGAGACCCAGTACTTC.

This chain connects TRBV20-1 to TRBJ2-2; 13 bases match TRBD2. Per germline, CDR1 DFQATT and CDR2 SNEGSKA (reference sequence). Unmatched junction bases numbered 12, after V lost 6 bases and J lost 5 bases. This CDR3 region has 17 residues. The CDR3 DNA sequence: TGCAGTGCCATTACTAGCGGGGGGGCCTTTCGGACCGGGGAGCTGTTTTTT. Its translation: CSAITSGGAFRTGELFF.

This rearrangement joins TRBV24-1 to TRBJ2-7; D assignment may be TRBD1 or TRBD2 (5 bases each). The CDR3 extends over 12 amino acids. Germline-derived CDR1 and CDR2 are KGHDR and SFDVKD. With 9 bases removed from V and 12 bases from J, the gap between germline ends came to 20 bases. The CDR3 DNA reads TGTGCCACCGACAGAGGGATCCTCCTTTCGTACGTC. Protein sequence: CATDRGILLSYV.

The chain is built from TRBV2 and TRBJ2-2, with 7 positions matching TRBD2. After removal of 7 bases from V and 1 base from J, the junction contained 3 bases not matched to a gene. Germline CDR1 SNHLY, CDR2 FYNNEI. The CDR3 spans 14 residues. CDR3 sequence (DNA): TGTGCCAGCACGGCGGGGGTGAACACCGGGGAGCTGTTTTTT. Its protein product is CASTAGVNTGELFF.

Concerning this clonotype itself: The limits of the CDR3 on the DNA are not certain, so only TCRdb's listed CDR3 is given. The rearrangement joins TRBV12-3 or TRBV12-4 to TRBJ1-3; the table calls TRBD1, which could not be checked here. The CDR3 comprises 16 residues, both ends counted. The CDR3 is CASSSSRAGTGNTIYF.

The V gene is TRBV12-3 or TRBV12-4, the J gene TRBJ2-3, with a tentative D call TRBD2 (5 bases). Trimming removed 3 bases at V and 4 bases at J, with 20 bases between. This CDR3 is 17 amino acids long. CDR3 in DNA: TGTGCCAGCAGTTTTCGTCTAGCAGGAAGCAGAGCAGATACGCAGTATTTT. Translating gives CASSFRLAGSRADTQYF.

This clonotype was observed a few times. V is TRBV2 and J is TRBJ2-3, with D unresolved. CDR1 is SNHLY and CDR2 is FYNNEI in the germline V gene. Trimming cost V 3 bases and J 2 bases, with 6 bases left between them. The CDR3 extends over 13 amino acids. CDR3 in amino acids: CASSDEVTDTQYF. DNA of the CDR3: TGTGCCAGCAGTGACGAAGTCACAGATACGCAGTATTTT.

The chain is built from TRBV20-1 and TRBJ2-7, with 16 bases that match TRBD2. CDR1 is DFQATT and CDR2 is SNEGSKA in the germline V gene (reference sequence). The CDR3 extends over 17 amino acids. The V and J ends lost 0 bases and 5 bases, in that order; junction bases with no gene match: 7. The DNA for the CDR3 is TGCAGTGCTAGAGAGGGACTAGCGGGAGGGTGGATCCACGAGCAGTACTTC. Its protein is CSAREGLAGGWIHEQYF.

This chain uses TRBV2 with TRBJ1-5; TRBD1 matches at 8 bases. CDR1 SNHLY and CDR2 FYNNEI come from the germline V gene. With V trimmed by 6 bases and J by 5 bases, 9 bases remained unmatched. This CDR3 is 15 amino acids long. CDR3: CASSADRADYQPQHF. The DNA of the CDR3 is TGTGCCAGCAGCGCGGACAGGGCCGATTATCAGCCCCAGCATTTT.

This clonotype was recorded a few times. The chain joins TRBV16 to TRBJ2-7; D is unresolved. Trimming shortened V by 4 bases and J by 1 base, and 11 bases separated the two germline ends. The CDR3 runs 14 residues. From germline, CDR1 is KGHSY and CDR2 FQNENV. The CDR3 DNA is TGTGCCAGCAGCCCTAGGCACACTTCCTACGAGCAGTACTTC. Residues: CASSPRHTSYEQYF.

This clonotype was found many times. In DNA, the CDR3 is TGCGCCAGCAGCTTTGAGGGGCGCGGCACCGGGGAGCTGTTTTTT. Its protein product is CASSFEGRGTGELFF. The chain links TRBV5-1 to TRBJ2-2; D possibly matches TRBD1 or TRBD2 (5 bases each). CDR1 and CDR2 from the germline V gene are SGHRS and YFSETQ. The CDR3 consists of 15 residues. V gave up 2 bases and J gave up 4 bases, with 12 bases separating them.

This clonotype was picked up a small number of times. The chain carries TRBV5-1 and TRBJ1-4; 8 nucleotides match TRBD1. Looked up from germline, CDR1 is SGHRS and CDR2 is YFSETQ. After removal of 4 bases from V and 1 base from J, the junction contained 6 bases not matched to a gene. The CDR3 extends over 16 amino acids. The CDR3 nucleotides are TGCGCCAGCAGCAGTGGACAGGGTGTAACTAATGAAAAACTGTTTTTT. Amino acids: CASSSGQGVTNEKLFF.